This entry lists 7 T cell receptor beta chains sequenced from one sample in a study of blood T cell repertoires in COVID-19. TCRdb's table, derived via immunoSEQ multiplex PCR, lists solely in-frame clones and lacks some. The sample comprises around 250,000 clones, about 82% of which are singletons, and approximately 13% rests with the top ten. Sequenced sample: peripheral blood. Receptors were obtained from a man older than 75 with acute or convalescent COVID-19.

With regard to this clone: Other DNA sequences in this specimen translate into the identical CDR3. The rearrangement links TRBV5-1 to TRBJ2-7, with D tentatively TRBD1 (5 bases). CDR1 is SGHRS and CDR2 is YFSETQ in the germline V gene. Trimming shortened V by 2 bases and J by 4 bases, and 10 bases separated the two germline ends. The CDR3 length is 13 residues. CDR3 residues: CASSFSGSYEQYF. The CDR3 DNA sequence: TGCGCCAGCAGCTTCTCAGGGTCTTACGAGCAGTACTTC.

The chain employs TRBV11-2 and TRBJ1-2, with 12 bases matching TRBD1. The ends lost 5 bases at V and 8 bases at J; junction bases unmatched: 9. Germline CDR1 is SGHAT and CDR2 is FQNNGV. The CDR3 runs to 15 residues. CDR3 in DNA: TGTGCCAGCAGCCCTAGGGGACAGGGGGCTGGAGGCTACACCTTC. The encoded protein is CASSPRGQGAGGYTF.

The V gene is TRBV28, the J gene TRBJ1-2, with a tentative D call TRBD1 (5 bases). CDR1 and CDR2 (germline): MDHEN, SYDVKM. Trimming removed 7 bases from V and 8 bases from J, with 20 bases in between. This CDR3 region has 14 residues. This CDR3 reads CASTSHPTGLGYTF. CDR3 nucleotide sequence: TGTGCCAGCACTTCTCATCCAACAGGTTTAGGCTACACCTTC.

The J gene is TRBJ2-7, the V gene TRBV28, with 8 bases identical to TRBD1. The CDR3 has 15 amino acids. Germline trimming cut 5 bases from V and 9 bases from J; bases unmatched to any gene: 15. CDR1 MDHEN and CDR2 SYDVKM come from the germline V gene. The CDR3 coding sequence is TGTGCCAGCAGTCTCCGGGACAGGCATAGGCCTGGGCAGTACTTC. It is translated as CASSLRDRHRPGQYF.

The chain joins TRBV21-1 to TRBJ1-2. TRBV21-1 is recorded as a pseudogene. This CDR3 has 15 amino acids. The CDR3 sequence: CAEGEGTFSNYGYTF. The CDR3 DNA is TGTGCCGAAGGGGAGGGAACTTTCTCTAACTATGGCTACACCTTC.

This clone was counted ten times or more. The gene calls are TRBV6-1 and TRBJ1-2, with D tentatively TRBD1 (6 bases). The V and J ends lost 1 base and 4 bases respectively, with 10 bases between them. Germline assignment: CDR1 MNHNS and CDR2 SASEGT. This CDR3 region has 14 residues. CDR3 amino acids: CASSEGPGVYGYTF. DNA for the CDR3: TGTGCCAGCAGTGAAGGCCCAGGGGTCTATGGCTACACCTTC.

The V call is TRBV6-5, the J call TRBJ1-5, with TRBD1 matching over 7 bases. V was clipped by 6 bases and J by 6 bases; unmatched bases: 8. This CDR3 is built from 14 residues. Germline CDR1 and CDR2: MNHEY and SVGAGI. In nucleotides, the CDR3 is TGTGCCAGCAGACGGGACAGCGGGCGTCAGCCCCAGCATTTT. Its translation: CASRRDSGRQPQHF.